The clone carrying this T cell receptor (beta chain) was observed once. The antigen is undetermined. The CDR3 runs 15 residues. Germline-derived CDR1 and CDR2 are MNHNS and SASEGT. With 3 bases clipped from V and 3 bases from J, the junction kept 3 bases outside the gene matches. This entry belongs to a study of T cells after posttransplantation cyclophosphamide. Study observations and caveats: Blood and skin or GI T cell repertoires showed limited TRB overlap.

Peripheral blood was collected from the related graft donor on the marrow donation day. Cells defined as naive were viable CD3+CD4+ or CD3+CD8+ and CCR7+CD45RA+CD45RO-CD95-CD27+CD28+. Here immunoSEQ multiplex PCR was the method, and the copy in TCRdb shows in-frame clones only, minus some. Among approximately 6,900 clones, about 98% were seen once, and the ten largest hold approximately 0.46%. The gene calls are TRBV6-1 and TRBJ1-2; 11 bases are shared with TRBD1. The TCR sequence derives from a woman aged 30 to 39 in good health and a related stem cell transplant donor. Specimen: naive CD8+ T cells sorted from PBMCs. The CDR3 is CASSEGDRGDYGYTF. The CDR3 coding sequence is TGTGCCAGCAGTGAGGGGGACAGGGGGGACTATGGCTACACCTTC.